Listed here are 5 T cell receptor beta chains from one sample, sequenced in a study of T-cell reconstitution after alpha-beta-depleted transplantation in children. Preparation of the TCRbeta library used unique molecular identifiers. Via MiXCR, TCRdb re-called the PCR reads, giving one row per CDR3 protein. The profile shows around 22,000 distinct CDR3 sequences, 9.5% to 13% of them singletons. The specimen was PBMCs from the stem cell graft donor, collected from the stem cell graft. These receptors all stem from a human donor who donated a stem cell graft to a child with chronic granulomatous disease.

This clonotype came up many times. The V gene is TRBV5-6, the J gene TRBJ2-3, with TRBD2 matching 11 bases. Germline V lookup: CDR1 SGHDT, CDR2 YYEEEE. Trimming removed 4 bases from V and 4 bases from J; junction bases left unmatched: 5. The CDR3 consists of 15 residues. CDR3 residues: CASSRGLAESDTQYF. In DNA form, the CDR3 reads TGTGCCAGCAGCCGGGGACTAGCGGAATCAGATACGCAGTATTTT. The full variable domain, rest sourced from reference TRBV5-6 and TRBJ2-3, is DAGVTQSPTHLIKTRGQQVTLRCSPKSGHDTVSWYQQALGQGPQFIFQYYEEEERQRGNFPDRFSGHQFPNYSSELNVNALLLGDSALYLCASSRGLAESDTQYFGPGTRLTVL.

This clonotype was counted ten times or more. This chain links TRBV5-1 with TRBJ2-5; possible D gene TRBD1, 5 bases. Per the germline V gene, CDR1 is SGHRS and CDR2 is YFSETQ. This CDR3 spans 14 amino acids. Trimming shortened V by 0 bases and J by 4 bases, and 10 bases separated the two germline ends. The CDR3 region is CASSLETGGETQYF. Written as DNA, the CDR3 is TGCGCCAGCAGCTTGGAAACAGGCGGAGAGACCCAGTACTTC.

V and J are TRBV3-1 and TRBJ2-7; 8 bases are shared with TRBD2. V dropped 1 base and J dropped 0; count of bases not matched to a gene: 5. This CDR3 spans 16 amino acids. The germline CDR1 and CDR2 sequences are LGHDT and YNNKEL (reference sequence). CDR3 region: CASSQGGAGASYEQYF. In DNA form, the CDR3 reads TGTGCCAGCAGCCAAGGGGGAGCGGGGGCCTCCTACGAGCAGTACTTC.

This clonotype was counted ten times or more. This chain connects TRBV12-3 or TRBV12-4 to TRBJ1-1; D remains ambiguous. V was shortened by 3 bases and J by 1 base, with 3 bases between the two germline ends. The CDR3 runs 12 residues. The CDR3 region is CASSLGNTEAFF. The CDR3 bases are TGTGCCAGCAGTTTGGGGAACACTGAAGCTTTCTTT.

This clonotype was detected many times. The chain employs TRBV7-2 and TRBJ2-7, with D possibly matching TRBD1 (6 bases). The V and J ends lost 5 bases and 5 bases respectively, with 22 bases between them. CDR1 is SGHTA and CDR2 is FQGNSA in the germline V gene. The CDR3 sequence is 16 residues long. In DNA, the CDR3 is TGTGCCAGCAGCCCCTGGCAGGGGCGGGTGGGGAACGAGCAGTACTTC. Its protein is CASSPWQGRVGNEQYF.